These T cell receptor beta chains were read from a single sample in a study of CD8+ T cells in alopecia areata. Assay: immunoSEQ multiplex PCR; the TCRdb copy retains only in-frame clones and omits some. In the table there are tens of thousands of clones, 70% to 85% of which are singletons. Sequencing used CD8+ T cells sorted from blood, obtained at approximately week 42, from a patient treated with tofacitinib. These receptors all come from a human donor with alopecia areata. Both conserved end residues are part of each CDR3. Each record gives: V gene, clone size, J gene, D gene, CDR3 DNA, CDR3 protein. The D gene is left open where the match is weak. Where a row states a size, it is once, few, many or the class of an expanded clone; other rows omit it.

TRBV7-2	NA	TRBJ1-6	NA	TGTGCCAGCAGCCCCAATCCGGACAATTCACCCCTCCACTTT	CASSPNPDNSPLHF
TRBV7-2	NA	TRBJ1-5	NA	TGTGCCAGCAGCCCCGGGACGGTAAGCAATCAGCCCCAGCATTTT	CASSPGTVSNQPQHF
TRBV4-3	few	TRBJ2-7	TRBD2	TGCGCCAGCAGCCAAGGACAAGCGGGGAGATACGAGCAGTACTTC	CASSQGQAGRYEQYF
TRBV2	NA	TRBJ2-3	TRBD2	TGTGCCAGCCCGGGGGGGCCTACGCCAGATACGCAGTATTTT	CASPGGPTPDTQYF
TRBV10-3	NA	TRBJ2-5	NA	TGTGCCATCAGTGAGGACCGCTCGGAGACCCAGTACTTC	CAISEDRSETQYF
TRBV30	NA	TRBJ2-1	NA	TGTGCCTGCGAAGTGACAGCTCCGGGGGATGAGCAGTTCTTC	CACEVTAPGDEQFF
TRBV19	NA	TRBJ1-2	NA	TGTGCCAGTAGTATCGTCGGCGACTACGGCTACACCTTC	CASSIVGDYGYTF
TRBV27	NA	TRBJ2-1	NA	TGTGCCAGCGGGGAATCCTCCTACAATGAGCAGTTCTTC	CASGESSYNEQFF
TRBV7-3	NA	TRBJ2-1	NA	TGTGCCAGCAGCTTAAGAGGGGGCAATGAGCAGTTCTTC	CASSLRGGNEQFF
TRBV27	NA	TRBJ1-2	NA	TGTGCCAGCGGGCATGGCTATATTTTGGGGGAGAGTGGCTACACCTTC	CASGHGYILGESGYTF
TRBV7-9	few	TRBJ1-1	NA	TGTGCCAGCAGCTATATGAGTAACACTGAAGCTTTCTTT	CASSYMSNTEAFF
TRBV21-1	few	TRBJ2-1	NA	TGTGCCAGCAGCAAAAGGACGCAGGGAGTCCTCTTC	CASSKRTQGVLF
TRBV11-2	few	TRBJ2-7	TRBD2	TGTGCCAGCAGCTCCCCCAGGGGGACTAGCGGGGGGTCGTCCTACGAGCAGTACTTC	CASSSPRGTSGGSSYEQYF
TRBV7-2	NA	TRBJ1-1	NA	TGTGCCAGCAGCTTGAACACTGAAGCTTTCTTT	CASSLNTEAFF
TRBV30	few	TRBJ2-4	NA	TGTGCCTGGAGTGTACGTTCCGGGGGAAACATTCAGTACTTC	CAWSVRSGGNIQYF
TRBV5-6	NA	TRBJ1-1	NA	TGTGCCAGCAGCCAAACTGAAGGACTGCGATCTGAAGCTTTCTTT	CASSQTEGLRSEAFF
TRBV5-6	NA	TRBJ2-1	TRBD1	TGTGCCAGCAGCTCAAACAGGGGCAATGAGCAGTTCTTC	CASSSNRGNEQFF
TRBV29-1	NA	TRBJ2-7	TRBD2	TGCAGCGTTGTCGGGGAGGGATCCGAGCAGTACTTC	CSVVGEGSEQYF
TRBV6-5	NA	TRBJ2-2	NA	TGTGCCAGCAGTTACACATTAACCGGGGAGCTGTTTTTT	CASSYTLTGELFF
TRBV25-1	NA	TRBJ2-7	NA	TGTGCCAGCAGTGAGGAGGGGGTGTACGAGCAGTACTTC	CASSEEGVYEQYF
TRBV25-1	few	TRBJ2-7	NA	TGTGCCAGCAGACTAGCTTACGAGCAGTACTTC	CASRLAYEQYF
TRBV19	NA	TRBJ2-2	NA	TGTGCCAGTAGTCGGAGATCCAACACCGGGGAGCTGTTTTTT	CASSRRSNTGELFF
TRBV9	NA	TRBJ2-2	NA	TGTGCCAGCAGCGTAGCGTCCGGGGAGCTGTTTTTT	CASSVASGELFF
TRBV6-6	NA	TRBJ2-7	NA	TGTGCCAGCAGTGTCTCGGGGGGCCCCTCCTACGAGCAGTACTTC	CASSVSGGPSYEQYF
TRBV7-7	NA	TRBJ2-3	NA	TGTGCCAGCAGCTTAGCGCTGGAAACAGATACGCAGTATTTT	CASSLALETDTQYF
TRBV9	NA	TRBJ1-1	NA	TGTGCCAGCAGCGCGGAGAACACTGAAGCTTTCTTT	CASSAENTEAFF
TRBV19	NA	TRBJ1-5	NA	TGTGCCAGTAGGATAGCAGGGAAAGATCAGCCCCAGCATTTT	CASRIAGKDQPQHF
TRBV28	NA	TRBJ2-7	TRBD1	TGTGCCACCGGACAGGGCCTTCGACCCCTAGACTACGAGCAGTACTTC	CATGQGLRPLDYEQYF
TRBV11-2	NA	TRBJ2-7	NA	TGTGCCAGCAGCCCACCAGCCTACGAGCAGTACTTC	CASSPPAYEQYF
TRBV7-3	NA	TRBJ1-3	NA	TGTGCCAGCAGCTTAGACAGTGGAAACACCATATACTTT	CASSLDSGNTIYF
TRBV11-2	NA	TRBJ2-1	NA	TGTGCCAGCACCCAGGGGCACGCACCCTCCTACAATGAGCAGTTCTTC	CASTQGHAPSYNEQFF
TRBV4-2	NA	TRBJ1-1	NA	TGTGCCAGCAGCCAAGCCATTGGAGCCACTGAAGCTTTCTTT	CASSQAIGATEAFF
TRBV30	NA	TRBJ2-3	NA	TGTGCCTGGAGTAATCTGGCTAGCACAGATACGCAGTATTTT	CAWSNLASTDTQYF
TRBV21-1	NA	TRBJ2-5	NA	TGTGCCAGCCCGGGAGAGACCCAGTACTTC	CASPGETQYF
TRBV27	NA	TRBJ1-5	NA	TGTGCCAGCAGTTCTTCACGGCAGGTTAATAGCAATCAGCCCCAGCATTTT	CASSSSRQVNSNQPQHF
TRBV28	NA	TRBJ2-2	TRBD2	TGTGCCAGCAGCCAAAAGCGGGGGGTCGGGGAGCTGTTTTTT	CASSQKRGVGELFF
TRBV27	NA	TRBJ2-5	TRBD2	TGTGCCAGCAGTCCTACTAGCGGGGGAATGTGGGAGCAGTACTTC	CASSPTSGGMWEQYF
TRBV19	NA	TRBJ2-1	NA	TGTGCCAGTACCGGGACTGGGAGCTCCTACAATGAGCAGTTCTTC	CASTGTGSSYNEQFF
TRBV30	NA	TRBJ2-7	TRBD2	TGTGCCTGGAGGGATACCGGGACTAGCTTTCACGAGCAGTACTTC	CAWRDTGTSFHEQYF
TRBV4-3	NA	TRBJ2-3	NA	TGCGCCAGCAGCCAAGACGGGCAGGGGTTGACAGATACGCAGTATTTT	CASSQDGQGLTDTQYF
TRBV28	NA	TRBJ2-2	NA	TGTGCCAGCCTTGACTCTTCCGGGGAGCTGTTTTTT	CASLDSSGELFF
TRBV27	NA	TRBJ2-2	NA	TGTGCCAGCACAACAGGCTCCCGGGAGCTGTTTTTT	CASTTGSRELFF
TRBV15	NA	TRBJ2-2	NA	TGTGCCACCAGTCCGTATCGGGGCTACACCGGGGAGCTGTTTTTT	CATSPYRGYTGELFF
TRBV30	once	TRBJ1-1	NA	TGTGCCTGGACGACAGGATTGGAAACTGAAGCTTTCTTT	CAWTTGLETEAFF
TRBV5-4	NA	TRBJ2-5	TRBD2	TGTGCCAGCAGCTTTAAGAGCGGGGGCCAAGAGACCCAGTACTTC	CASSFKSGGQETQYF
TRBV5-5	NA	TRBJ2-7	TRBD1	TGTGCCAGCAGCTCCCAGGGGGTGATACACGAGCAGTACTTC	CASSSQGVIHEQYF
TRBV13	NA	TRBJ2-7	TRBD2	TGTGCCAGCAGCTCCCTCCATTTAGCGGGGGGCCCTCAGTACTTC	CASSSLHLAGGPQYF
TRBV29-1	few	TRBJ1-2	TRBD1	TGCAGCGTTATTCAGGGGGCATATGGCTACACCTTC	CSVIQGAYGYTF
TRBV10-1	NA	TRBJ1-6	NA	TGCGCCAGCAGTGACTACGGTGGTTCACCCCTCCACTTT	CASSDYGGSPLHF
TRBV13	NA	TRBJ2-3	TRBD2	TGTGCCAGCAGCCCCGTGGGACTAGCGGGGGACACAGATACGCAGTATTTT	CASSPVGLAGDTDTQYF
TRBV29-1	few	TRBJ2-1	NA	TGCAGCGTTGACGGGACATCTTCCGAGCAGTTCTTC	CSVDGTSSEQFF
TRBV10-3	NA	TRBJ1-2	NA	TGTGCCATCAGTGCGTTACTCCGGGACAAGACCTATGGCTACACCTTC	CAISALLRDKTYGYTF
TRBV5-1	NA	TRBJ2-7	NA	TGCGCCAGCAGCGTAGAGGGGGGGTACGAGCAGTACTTC	CASSVEGGYEQYF
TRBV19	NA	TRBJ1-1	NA	TGTGCCAGTAGTTTGTACGATGGCACTGAAGCTTTCTTT	CASSLYDGTEAFF
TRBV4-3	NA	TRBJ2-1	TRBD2	TGCGCCAGCAGCCAAGATGGGGAGGGTGCCTACAATGAGCAGTTCTTC	CASSQDGEGAYNEQFF
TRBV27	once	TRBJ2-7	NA	TGTGCCAGCAGTTTTGGAGGCTACGAGCAGTACTTC	CASSFGGYEQYF
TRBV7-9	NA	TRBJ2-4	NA	TGTGCCAGCAGCGCAGTCGGGGTCTGGTACCCACTAGCCAAAAACATTCAGTACTTC	CASSAVGVWYPLAKNIQYF